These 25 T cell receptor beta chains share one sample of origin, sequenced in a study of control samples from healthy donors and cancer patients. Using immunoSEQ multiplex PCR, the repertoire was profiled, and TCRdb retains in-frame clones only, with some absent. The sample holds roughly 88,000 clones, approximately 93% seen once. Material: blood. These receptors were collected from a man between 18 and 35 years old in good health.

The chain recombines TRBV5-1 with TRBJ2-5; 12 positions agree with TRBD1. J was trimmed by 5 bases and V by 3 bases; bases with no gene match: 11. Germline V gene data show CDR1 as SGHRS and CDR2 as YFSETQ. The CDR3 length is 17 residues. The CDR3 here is CASSSTGTGGFQETQYF. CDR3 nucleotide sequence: TGCGCCAGCAGCTCGACCGGGACAGGGGGCTTTCAGGAGACCCAGTACTTC.

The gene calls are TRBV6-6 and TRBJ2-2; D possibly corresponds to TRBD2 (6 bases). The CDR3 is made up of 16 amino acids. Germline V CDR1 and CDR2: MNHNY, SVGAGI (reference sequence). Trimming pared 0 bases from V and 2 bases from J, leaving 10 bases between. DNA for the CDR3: TGTGCCAGCAGTTACTCGGCGGGATTAAACACCGGGGAGCTGTTTTTT. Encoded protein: CASSYSAGLNTGELFF.

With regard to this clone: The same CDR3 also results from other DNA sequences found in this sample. CDR3 amino acids: CASSPGRTNEKLFF. CDR3 in DNA: TGTGCCAGCTCACCTGGTAGAACTAATGAAAAACTGTTTTTT. The V and J genes are TRBV18 and TRBJ1-4; D remains ambiguous. CDR3 length: 14 residues. Germline V gene data show CDR1 as KGHSH and CDR2 as LQKENI. The ends were cut back, 3 bases at V and 1 base at J, with 6 bases in the middle. The full variable domain, its missing parts supplied by reference TRBV18 and TRBJ1-4, is NAGVMQNPRHLVRRRGQEARLRCSPMKGHSHVYWYRQLPEEGLKFMVYLQKENIIDESGMPKERFSAEFPKEGPSILRIQQVVRGDSAAYFCASSPGRTNEKLFFGSGTQLSVL.

This CDR3 reads CAWSVGVYGYTF. The DNA of the CDR3 is TGTGCCTGGAGTGTAGGAGTTTATGGCTACACCTTC. The chain has TRBV30 and TRBJ1-2; no clear D. The CDR3 spans 12 residues. The germline CDR1 and CDR2 sequences are GTSNPN and SVGIG (reference sequence). The V end lost 0 bases, the J end lost 5 bases, and 7 bases lay between the germline ends.

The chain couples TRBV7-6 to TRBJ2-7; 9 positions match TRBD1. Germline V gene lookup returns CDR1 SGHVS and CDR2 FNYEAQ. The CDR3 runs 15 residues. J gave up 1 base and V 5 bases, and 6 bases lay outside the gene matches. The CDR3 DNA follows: TGTGCCAGCAGCCAAGGGACAGGGCGGTCCTACGAGCAGTACTTC. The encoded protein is CASSQGTGRSYEQYF.

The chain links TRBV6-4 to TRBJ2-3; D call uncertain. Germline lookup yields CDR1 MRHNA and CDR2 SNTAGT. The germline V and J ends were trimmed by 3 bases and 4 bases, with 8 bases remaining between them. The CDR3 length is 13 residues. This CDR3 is CASSESMADTQYF. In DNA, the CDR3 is TGTGCCAGCAGTGAAAGTATGGCAGATACGCAGTATTTT.

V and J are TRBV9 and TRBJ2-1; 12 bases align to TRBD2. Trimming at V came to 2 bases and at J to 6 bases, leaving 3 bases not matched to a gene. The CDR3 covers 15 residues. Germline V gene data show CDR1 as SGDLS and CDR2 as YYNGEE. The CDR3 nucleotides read TGTGCCAGCAGCGTCGGACTAGCGGGGCTCAATGAGCAGTTCTTC. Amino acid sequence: CASSVGLAGLNEQFF.

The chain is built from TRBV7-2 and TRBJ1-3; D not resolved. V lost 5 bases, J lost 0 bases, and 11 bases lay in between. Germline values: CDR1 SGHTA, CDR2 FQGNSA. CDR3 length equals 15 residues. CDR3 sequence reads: CASSRPLNSGNTIYF. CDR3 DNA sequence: TGTGCCAGCAGCCGTCCACTGAACTCTGGAAACACCATATATTTT.

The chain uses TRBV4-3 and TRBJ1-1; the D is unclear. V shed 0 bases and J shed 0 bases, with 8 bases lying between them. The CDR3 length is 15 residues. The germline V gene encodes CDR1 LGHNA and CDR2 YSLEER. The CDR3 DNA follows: TGCGCCAGCAGCCAAGATAGGCAGCTGAACACTGAAGCTTTCTTT. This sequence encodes CASSQDRQLNTEAFF.

CDR3 sequence: CASSLHGLDNSPLHF. DNA for the CDR3: TGTGCCAGCAGTTTACATGGGTTAGATAATTCACCCCTCCACTTT. The chain recombines TRBV27 with TRBJ1-6; D gene unclear. The CDR3 sequence is 15 residues long. V lost 2 bases to trimming and J lost 5 bases, with 10 bases between them. Germline lookup yields CDR1 MNHEY and CDR2 SMNVEV (reference sequence).

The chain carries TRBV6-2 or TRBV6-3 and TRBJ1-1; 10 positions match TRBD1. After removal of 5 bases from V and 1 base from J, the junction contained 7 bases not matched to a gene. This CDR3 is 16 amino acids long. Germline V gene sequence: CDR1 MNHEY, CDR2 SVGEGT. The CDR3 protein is CASSPAGTGENTEAFF. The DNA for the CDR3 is TGTGCCAGCAGTCCAGCCGGGACAGGGGAGAACACTGAAGCTTTCTTT.

The CDR3 nucleotides are TGTGCCAGCAGCCGGGACCTAATGAACACTGAAGCTTTCTTT. This sequence encodes CASSRDLMNTEAFF. The rearrangement uses TRBV7-2 and TRBJ1-1, with D maybe TRBD1 (5 bases). Looked up from germline, CDR1 is SGHTA and CDR2 is FQGNSA. CDR3 size: 14 residues. The ends were cut back, 5 bases at V and 0 bases at J, with 10 bases in the middle.

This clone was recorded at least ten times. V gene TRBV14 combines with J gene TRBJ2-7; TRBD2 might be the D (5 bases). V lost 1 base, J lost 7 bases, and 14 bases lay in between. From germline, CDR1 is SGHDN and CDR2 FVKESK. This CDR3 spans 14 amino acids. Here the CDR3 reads CASSQGLPEGEQYF. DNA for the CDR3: TGTGCCAGCAGCCAAGGACTACCCGAAGGGGAGCAGTACTTC.

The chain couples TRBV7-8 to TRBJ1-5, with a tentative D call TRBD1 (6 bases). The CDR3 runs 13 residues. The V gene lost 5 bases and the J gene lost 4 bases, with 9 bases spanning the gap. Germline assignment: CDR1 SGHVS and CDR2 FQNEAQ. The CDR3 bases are TGTGCCAGCAGCGTCCAGGGGAATCAGCCCCAGCATTTT. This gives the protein CASSVQGNQPQHF.

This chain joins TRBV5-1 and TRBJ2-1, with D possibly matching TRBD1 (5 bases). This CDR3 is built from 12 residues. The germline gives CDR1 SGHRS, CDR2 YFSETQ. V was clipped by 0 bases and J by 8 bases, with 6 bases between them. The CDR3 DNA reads TGCGCCAGCAGCTTGGGGGGCGATGAGCAGTTCTTC. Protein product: CASSLGGDEQFF.

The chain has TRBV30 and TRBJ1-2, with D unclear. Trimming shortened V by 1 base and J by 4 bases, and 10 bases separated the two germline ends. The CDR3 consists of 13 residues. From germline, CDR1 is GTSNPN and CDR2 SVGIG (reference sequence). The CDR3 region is CAWSGAGVYGYTF. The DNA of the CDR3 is TGTGCCTGGAGTGGGGCAGGCGTCTATGGCTACACCTTC.

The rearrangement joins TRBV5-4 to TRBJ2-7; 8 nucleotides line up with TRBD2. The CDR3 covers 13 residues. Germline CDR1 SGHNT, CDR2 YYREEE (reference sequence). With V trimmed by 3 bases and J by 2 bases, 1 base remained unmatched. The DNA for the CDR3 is TGTGCCAGCAGCTCGGGACTAGCCTACGAGCAGTACTTC. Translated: CASSSGLAYEQYF.

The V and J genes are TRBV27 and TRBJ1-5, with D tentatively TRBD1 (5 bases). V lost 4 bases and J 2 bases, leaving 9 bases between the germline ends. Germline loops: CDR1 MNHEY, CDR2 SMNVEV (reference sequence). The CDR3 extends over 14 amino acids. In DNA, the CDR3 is TGTGCCAGCAGTTCAGGGCAGGGCAATCAGCCCCAGCATTTT. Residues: CASSSGQGNQPQHF.

As DNA, the CDR3 is TGTGCCTGGGATGACAGGGGTGACTATGGCTACACCTTC. This codes for CAWDDRGDYGYTF. The chain uses TRBV30 and TRBJ1-2, with 8 bases identical to TRBD1. The V and J ends lost 5 bases and 3 bases, in that order; junction bases with no gene match: 5. The CDR3 contains 13 residues. Germline V lookup: CDR1 GTSNPN, CDR2 SVGIG (reference sequence). Drawing the rest from reference TRBV30 and TRBJ1-2, the complete variable domain is SQTIHQWPATLVQPVGSPLSLECTVEGTSNPNLYWYRQAAGRGLQLLFYSVGIGQISSEVPQNLSASRPQDRQFILSSKKLLLSDSGFYLCAWDDRGDYGYTFGSGTRLTVV.

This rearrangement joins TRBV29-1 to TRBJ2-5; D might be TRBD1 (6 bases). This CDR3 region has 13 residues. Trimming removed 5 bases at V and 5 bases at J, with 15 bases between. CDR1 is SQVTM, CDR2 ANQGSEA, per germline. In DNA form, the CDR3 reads TGCAGCGTTAATTCAGGGGTCGTGGAGACCCAGTACTTC. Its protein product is CSVNSGVVETQYF.

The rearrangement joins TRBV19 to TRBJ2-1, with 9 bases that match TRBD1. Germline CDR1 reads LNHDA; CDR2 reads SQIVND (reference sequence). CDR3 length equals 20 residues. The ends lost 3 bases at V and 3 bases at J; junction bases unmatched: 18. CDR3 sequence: CASSIIENWGQGGIYNEQFF. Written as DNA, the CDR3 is TGTGCCAGTAGTATTATAGAAAATTGGGGACAGGGAGGGATCTACAATGAGCAGTTCTTC.

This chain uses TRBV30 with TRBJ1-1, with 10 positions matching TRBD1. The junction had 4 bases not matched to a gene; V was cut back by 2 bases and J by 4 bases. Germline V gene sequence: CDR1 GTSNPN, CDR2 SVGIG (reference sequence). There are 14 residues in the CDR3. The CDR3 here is CAWSSGTGVTEAFF. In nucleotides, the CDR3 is TGTGCCTGGAGTTCCGGGACAGGGGTCACTGAAGCTTTCTTT.

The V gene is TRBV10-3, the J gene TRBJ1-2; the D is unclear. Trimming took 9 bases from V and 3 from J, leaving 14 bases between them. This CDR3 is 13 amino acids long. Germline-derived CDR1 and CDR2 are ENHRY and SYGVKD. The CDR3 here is CAIGLESYYGYTF. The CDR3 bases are TGTGCCATTGGTCTTGAATCCTACTATGGCTACACCTTC.

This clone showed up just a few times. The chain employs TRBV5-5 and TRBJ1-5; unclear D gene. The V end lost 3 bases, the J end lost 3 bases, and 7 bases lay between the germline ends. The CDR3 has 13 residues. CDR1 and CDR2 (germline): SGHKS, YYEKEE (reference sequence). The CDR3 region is CASSSSLNQPQHF. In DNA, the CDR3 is TGTGCCAGCAGCTCCAGCCTCAATCAGCCCCAGCATTTT.

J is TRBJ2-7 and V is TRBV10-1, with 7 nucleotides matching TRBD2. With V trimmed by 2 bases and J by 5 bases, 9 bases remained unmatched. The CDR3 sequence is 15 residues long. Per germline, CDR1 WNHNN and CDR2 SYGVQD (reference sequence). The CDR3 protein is CASSEPGLGVNEQYF. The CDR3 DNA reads TGCGCCAGCAGTGAGCCTGGACTAGGGGTCAACGAGCAGTACTTC.